The subject of this entry is one T cell receptor (beta chain). This sample is part of a study of blood T cell dynamics during melanoma immunotherapy. The CDR3 is 13 amino acids. Germline V gene data show CDR1 as MNHNY and CDR2 as SVGAGI (reference sequence). The V gene lost 5 bases and the J gene lost 7 bases, with 14 bases spanning the gap. Using immunoSEQ multiplex PCR, the repertoire was profiled, and TCRdb retains in-frame clones only, with some absent. Seen here are 15,000 to 20,000 clones, more than 85% observed once, and the top ten hold about 1.8%. As to time point: pre-treatment baseline. Apart from a couple of fast progressors, RECIST 1.1 response was judged 12 weeks post-infusion.

Sample: blood, taken from a patient treated with checkpoint blockade. This receptor was identified in a human donor with melanoma. This chain links TRBV6-6 with TRBJ2-5, with D tentatively TRBD2 (6 bases). The DNA for the CDR3 is TGTGCCAGCAGTCAGACTAGGCAGGGGACCCAGTACTTC. This codes for CASSQTRQGTQYF.